This entry lists 27 T cell receptor beta chains sequenced from one sample in a study of shared clonotypes between healthy human individuals (dated by TCRdb to about 2020). The library was made by the immunoSEQ multiplex PCR assay. What TCRdb holds here is the immuneACCESS table cut down to in-frame rearrangements. Part of the clones is not present; checked against another copy, under half of the missing clones reflect an unresolved V gene, and the others are unexplained. The sample profile shows some 1.4 million clones; 96% of them were found once. Approximately 1.1% of the sample rests with the top ten. The sample was naive CD4+ T cells sorted from blood. The cell subset or site label, as the study defines it: CD45RA+ positively selected. The receptors were gathered from a man aged 30-40 years in good health.

On this clone: The sample carries other DNA sequences with the same CDR3. The chain couples TRBV30 to TRBJ1-3; D is unclear. V gave up 2 bases and J gave up 4 bases, with 3 bases separating them. The V gene's germline CDR1 is GTSNPN and CDR2 SVGIG (reference sequence). The CDR3 length is 11 residues. The chain's CDR3 is CAWSSGNTIYF. The CDR3 coding sequence is TGTGCCTGGAGTTCAGGAAACACCATATATTTT.

The V gene is TRBV18, the J gene TRBJ2-1; 9 bases map to TRBD1. Germline CDR1 and CDR2: KGHSH and LQKENI. The CDR3 consists of 15 residues. V gave up 3 bases and J gave up 4 bases; unmatched junction bases: 4. CDR3 region: CASSPRTGDYNEQFF. CDR3 coding DNA: TGTGCCAGCTCACCTAGGACAGGGGATTACAATGAGCAGTTCTTC.

The chain uses TRBV5-6 and TRBJ1-1, with D possibly matching TRBD1 (5 bases). CDR1 is SGHDT and CDR2 is YYEEEE in the germline V gene. The CDR3 sequence is 14 residues long. V was clipped by 4 bases and J by 0 bases, with 10 bases between them. The CDR3 DNA follows: TGTGCCAGCAGCCTGGACACTATGAACACTGAAGCTTTCTTT. Translated: CASSLDTMNTEAFF.

The chain employs TRBV5-1 and TRBJ2-7; 7 bases fit TRBD1. The CDR3 covers 15 residues. V trimming: 4 bases; J trimming: 0 bases; junction bases outside the gene matches: 7. CDR1 and CDR2 (germline): SGHRS, YFSETQ. The CDR3 reads CASSPGQKSSYEQYF. CDR3 sequence (DNA): TGCGCCAGCAGCCCGGGACAGAAAAGCTCCTACGAGCAGTACTTC.

This clone was seen once. This sequence joins TRBV9 and TRBJ1-1, with D hard to call. The CDR3 extends over 14 amino acids. The V end lost 4 bases, the J end lost 0 bases, and 10 bases lay between the germline ends. Germline CDR1 is SGDLS and CDR2 is YYNGEE. CDR3 DNA: TGTGCCAGCAGCTCCCAGAGCATGAACACTGAAGCTTTCTTT. This gives the protein CASSSQSMNTEAFF.

V is TRBV28 and J is TRBJ1-1; D not certain. The germline V gene encodes CDR1 MDHEN and CDR2 SYDVKM. Trimming stripped 7 bases from V and 9 bases from J, with 12 bases between. This CDR3 is 11 amino acids long. As DNA, the CDR3 is TGTGCCAGCAAGACTTGGGGAAAAGCTTTCTTT. Translated, it gives CASKTWGKAFF.

The V gene is TRBV5-5, the J gene TRBJ1-1, with 7 nucleotides matching TRBD1. The germline V gene has CDR1 SGHKS and CDR2 YYEKEE (reference sequence). The length of the CDR3 is 15 residues. Losses at the gene ends were 7 bases for V and 4 bases for J; bases not matched to a gene: 13. DNA of the CDR3: TGTGCCAGCGGGGACTTGACAGGGAAGAGCACTGAAGCTTTCTTT. Its translation is CASGDLTGKSTEAFF. The whole variable domain, remainder taken from reference TRBV5-5 and TRBJ1-1, is DAGVTQSPTHLIKTRGQQVTLRCSPISGHKSVSWYQQVLGQGPQFIFQYYEKEERGRGNFPDRFSARQFPNYSSELNVNALLLGDSALYLCASGDLTGKSTEAFFGQGTRLTVV.

V usage is TRBV7-9 and J usage is TRBJ2-7; maybe TRBD1 (6 bases). CDR1 is SEHNR, CDR2 FQNEAQ, per germline (reference sequence). The CDR3 length is 16 residues. Trimming stripped 3 bases from V and 3 bases from J, with 18 bases between. This chain's CDR3 is CASSLGASRGNYEQYF. The CDR3 DNA follows: TGTGCCAGCAGCTTGGGGGCGTCGCGCGGAAACTACGAGCAGTACTTC.

The chain is built from TRBV5-1 and TRBJ2-1; 10 bases are a match to TRBD2. Germline CDR1 is SGHRS and CDR2 is YFSETQ. The trim removed 2 bases at V and 7 bases at J, leaving 6 bases unmatched. The CDR3 sequence is 15 residues long. The CDR3 sequence: CASSLSGLAYNEQFF. CDR3 nucleotides: TGCGCCAGCAGCTTATCGGGACTAGCGTATAATGAGCAGTTCTTC. Drawing the rest from reference TRBV5-1 and TRBJ2-1, the complete variable domain is KAGVTQTPRYLIKTRGQQVTLSCSPISGHRSVSWYQQTPGQGLQFLFEYFSETQRNKGNFPGRFSGRQFSNSRSEMNVSTLELGDSALYLCASSLSGLAYNEQFFGPGTRLTVL.

The genes are TRBV7-3 and TRBJ2-1; D may match TRBD1 or TRBD2 (5 bases each). V lost 0 bases, J lost 3 bases, and 9 bases lay in between. The germline gives CDR1 SGHTA, CDR2 FQGTGA. The CDR3 extends over 15 amino acids. The CDR3 spells CASSLTGTGYNEQFF. In DNA form, the CDR3 reads TGTGCCAGCAGCTTAACCGGGACGGGCTACAATGAGCAGTTCTTC. Looking up the rest from reference TRBV7-3 and TRBJ2-1 gives the full variable domain: GAGVSQTPSNKVTEKGKYVELRCDPISGHTALYWYRQSLGQGPEFLIYFQGTGAADDSGLPNDRFFAVRPEGSVSTLKIQRTERGDSAVYLCASSLTGTGYNEQFFGPGTRLTVL.

Worth noting for this clone: The same CDR3 can be traced to other DNA sequences in this sample. This rearrangement joins TRBV5-1 to TRBJ2-1; D perhaps matches TRBD2 (6 bases). The CDR3 length is 14 residues. Trimming took 0 bases from V and 3 from J, leaving 7 bases between them. Germline V gene sequence: CDR1 SGHRS, CDR2 YFSETQ. The CDR3 loop is CASSLDSGYNEQFF. CDR3 DNA: TGCGCCAGCAGCTTGGATAGCGGCTACAATGAGCAGTTCTTC.

In nucleotides, the CDR3 is TGTGCCAGCAGCGCCGCGGTGACCCAGAGGCAGAGTGAGCAGTTCTTC. This sequence encodes CASSAAVTQRQSEQFF. V is TRBV9 and J is TRBJ2-1; D gene unclear. CDR1 is SGDLS and CDR2 is YYNGEE in the germline V gene. V dropped 3 bases and J dropped 9 bases, with 22 bases sitting between them. The CDR3 runs to 16 residues.

The rearrangement links TRBV4-3 to TRBJ2-1, with D possibly matching TRBD2 (5 bases). Trimming removed 3 bases at V and 7 bases at J, with 10 bases between. Germline values: CDR1 LGHNA, CDR2 YSLEER. The CDR3 loop spans 13 amino acids. This chain's CDR3 is CASSHFTGNEQFF. DNA of the CDR3: TGCGCCAGCAGCCACTTCACGGGGAATGAGCAGTTCTTC.

A single count supports this clone. V usage is TRBV6-8 and J usage is TRBJ1-5; unclear D gene. The V gene lost 6 bases and the J gene lost 1 base, with 22 bases spanning the gap. This CDR3 spans 18 amino acids. CDR1 and CDR2 from the germline V gene are MNHGY and SAAAGT. The CDR3 sequence: CASSPPMGSLRSNQPQHF. The CDR3 coding sequence is TGTGCCAGCAGCCCCCCGATGGGGAGTCTGAGAAGCAATCAGCCCCAGCATTTT.

The chain employs TRBV10-3 and TRBJ1-4; 7 bases are a match to TRBD1. Germline CDR1 and CDR2: ENHRY and SYGVKD. The CDR3 totals 14 residues. With V trimmed by 4 bases and J by 5 bases, 4 bases remained unmatched. This CDR3 is CAISADRENEKLFF. Here the CDR3 DNA reads TGTGCCATCAGTGCTGACAGGGAAAATGAAAAACTGTTTTTT.

This rearrangement joins TRBV11-3 to TRBJ2-5; D ambiguous. Trimming took off 0 bases at V and 3 bases at J, with 8 bases between the two ends. Germline V lookup: CDR1 SGHNT, CDR2 YENEEA. The CDR3 covers 14 residues. In nucleotides, the CDR3 is TGTGCCAGCAGCTTAGATCTAGTGGAAGAGACCCAGTACTTC. The encoded protein is CASSLDLVEETQYF.

CDR3 sequence (DNA): TGTGCCAGCAGTTCCAAATGGGGCAATCAGCCCCAGCATTTT. Its translation: CASSSKWGNQPQHF. V usage is TRBV27 and J usage is TRBJ1-5; D not resolved. The ends were cut back, 4 bases at V and 2 bases at J, with 9 bases in the middle. Germline CDR1 reads MNHEY; CDR2 reads SMNVEV (reference sequence). The CDR3 covers 14 residues.

The chain joins TRBV2 to TRBJ1-1; D possibly corresponds to TRBD1 (5 bases). This CDR3 region has 13 residues. Trimming removed 4 bases from V and 3 bases from J, with 9 bases in between. CDR1 SNHLY and CDR2 FYNNEI come from the germline V gene. The CDR3 DNA follows: TGTGCCAGCAGTGGGGGCAGCCACACTGAAGCTTTCTTT. It specifies CASSGGSHTEAFF.

This chain uses TRBV7-9 with TRBJ2-5, with TRBD1 identical over 8 bases. V shed 2 bases, J shed 5 bases, and the junction held 7 bases outside the gene matches. The CDR3 is made up of 15 amino acids. Germline lookup yields CDR1 SEHNR and CDR2 FQNEAQ (reference sequence). CDR3 amino acids: CASSLIQGAMETQYF. Written as DNA, the CDR3 is TGTGCCAGCAGCTTAATCCAGGGGGCGATGGAGACCCAGTACTTC.

The chain carries TRBV7-3 and TRBJ2-2, with TRBD1 identical over 11 bases. Unmatched junction bases numbered 13, after V lost 6 bases and J lost 4 bases. The V gene's germline CDR1 is SGHTA and CDR2 FQGTGA. This CDR3 is 18 amino acids long. CDR3 sequence: CASSLDPFGTGGTGELFF. The CDR3 DNA is TGTGCCAGCAGTTTGGATCCATTCGGGACAGGGGGCACCGGGGAGCTGTTTTTT.

CDR3 nucleotides: TGTGCCAGTAGTAGGTTCAGGGAAACGGGTGAGCAGTTCTTC. Translation: CASSRFRETGEQFF. The rearrangement uses TRBV19 and TRBJ2-1; D is possibly TRBD1 (5 bases). There are 14 residues in the CDR3. V was clipped by 4 bases and J by 9 bases, with 16 bases between them. Germline V gene data show CDR1 as LNHDA and CDR2 as SQIVND (reference sequence).

This chain links TRBV7-2 with TRBJ1-3; no clear D gene. CDR1 and CDR2 from the germline V gene are SGHTA and FQGNSA. Trimming left V 5 bases short and J 4 bases short, with 15 bases between. The CDR3 runs to 15 residues. This chain's CDR3 is CASSLGWAGGNTIYF. CDR3 sequence (DNA): TGTGCCAGCAGCCTAGGTTGGGCGGGCGGAAACACCATATATTTT.

The J gene is TRBJ2-3, the V gene TRBV4-1; 10 positions agree with TRBD2. The CDR3 totals 16 residues. J lost 3 bases, V lost 4 bases, and 7 bases had no gene match. From germline, CDR1 is MGHRA and CDR2 YSYEKL. The CDR3 nucleotides are TGCGCCAGCAGCCCCCTAGCGGGAGTGGGTACAGATACGCAGTATTTT. This encodes CASSPLAGVGTDTQYF.

The chain links TRBV7-3 to TRBJ1-1; D ambiguous. Per germline, CDR1 SGHTA and CDR2 FQGTGA. This CDR3 spans 15 amino acids. V gave up 4 bases and J gave up 5 bases, with 17 bases separating them. CDR3 sequence reads: CASSSLDGQLTEAFF. CDR3 in DNA: TGTGCCAGCAGCTCACTCGACGGCCAACTGACTGAAGCTTTCTTT.

The genes are TRBV18 and TRBJ2-7; 10 bases are shared with TRBD1. CDR1 and CDR2 (germline): KGHSH, LQKENI. The J segment lost 6 bases and the V segment lost 5 bases, leaving 7 bases of the junction unmatched. The CDR3 has 14 amino acids. The CDR3 spells CASSSDRGRSEQYF. The CDR3 DNA sequence: TGTGCCAGCTCATCCGACAGGGGGCGCTCCGAGCAGTACTTC.

In its sample, this clone was seen a few times. Distinct nucleotide sequences in the sample also encode this CDR3. The chain is built from TRBV9 and TRBJ2-1, with a possible D match to TRBD1 (6 bases). Germline V gene data show CDR1 as SGDLS and CDR2 as YYNGEE. This CDR3 comprises 15 residues. V was trimmed by 3 bases and J by 2 bases, leaving 12 bases between them. CDR3 amino acids: CASSAQTGTYNEQFF. As DNA, the CDR3 is TGTGCCAGCAGCGCCCAGACAGGAACCTACAATGAGCAGTTCTTC.

The rearrangement joins TRBV18 to TRBJ2-7; D unresolved. The CDR3 covers 14 residues. Between the trimmed V and J ends, which lost 2 bases and 5 bases, there was a span of 13 bases. CDR1 KGHSH and CDR2 LQKENI come from the germline V gene. The CDR3 spells CASSPLQKRDEQYF. DNA of the CDR3: TGTGCCAGCTCACCATTGCAGAAGCGAGACGAGCAGTACTTC.